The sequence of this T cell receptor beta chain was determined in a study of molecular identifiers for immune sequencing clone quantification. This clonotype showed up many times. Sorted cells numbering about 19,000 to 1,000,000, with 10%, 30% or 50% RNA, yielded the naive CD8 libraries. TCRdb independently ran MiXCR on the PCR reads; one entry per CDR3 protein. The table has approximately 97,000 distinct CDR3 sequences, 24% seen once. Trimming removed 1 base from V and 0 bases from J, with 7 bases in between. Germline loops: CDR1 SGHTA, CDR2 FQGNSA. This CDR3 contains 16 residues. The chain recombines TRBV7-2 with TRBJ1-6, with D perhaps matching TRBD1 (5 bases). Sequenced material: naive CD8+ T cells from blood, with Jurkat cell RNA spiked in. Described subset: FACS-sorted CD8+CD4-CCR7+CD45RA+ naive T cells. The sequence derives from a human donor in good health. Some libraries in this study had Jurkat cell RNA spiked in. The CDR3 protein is CASSLGGSSYNSPLHF. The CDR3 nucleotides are TGTGCCAGCAGCTTAGGGGGGAGCTCCTATAATTCACCCCTCCACTTT.